This T cell receptor beta chain appears in the sequencing data of a study of identical twins. Germline-derived CDR1 and CDR2 are ENHRY and SYGVKD. V dropped 3 bases and J dropped 7; count of bases not matched to a gene: 3. The CDR3 extends over 15 amino acids. In its sample, this clonotype was seen a few times. TCRdb re-derived calls from the 5' RACE reads in MiXCR, one entry per CDR3 protein. Here the sample spans more than 650,000 distinct CDR3 sequences, around 5.7% being singletons. The specimen was naive T cells sorted from blood. J is TRBJ1-6 and V is TRBV10-3, with 10 bases lining up with TRBD1. The receptor's source is a man between 18 and 35 years old in good health. CDR3 in amino acids: CAISERDRGNSPLHF. DNA of the CDR3: TGTGCCATCAGTGAAAGGGACAGGGGAAATTCACCCCTCCACTTT.